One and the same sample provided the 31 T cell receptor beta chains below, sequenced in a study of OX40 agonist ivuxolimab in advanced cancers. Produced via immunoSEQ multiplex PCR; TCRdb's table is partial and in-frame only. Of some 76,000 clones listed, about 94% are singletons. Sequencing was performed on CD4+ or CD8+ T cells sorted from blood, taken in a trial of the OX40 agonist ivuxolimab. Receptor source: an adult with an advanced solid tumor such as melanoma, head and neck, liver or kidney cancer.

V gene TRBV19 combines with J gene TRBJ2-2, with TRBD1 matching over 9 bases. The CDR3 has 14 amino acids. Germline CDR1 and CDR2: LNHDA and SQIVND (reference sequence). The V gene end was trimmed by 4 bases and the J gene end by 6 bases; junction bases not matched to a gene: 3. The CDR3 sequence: CASSKDRGPGELFF. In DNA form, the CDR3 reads TGTGCCAGTAGTAAGGACAGGGGCCCCGGGGAGCTGTTTTTT. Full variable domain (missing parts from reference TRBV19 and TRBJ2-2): DGGITQSPKYLFRKEGQNVTLSCEQNLNHDAMYWYRQDPGQGLRLIYYSQIVNDFQKGDIAEGYSVSREKKESFPLTVTSAQKNPTAFYLCASSKDRGPGELFFGEGSRLTVL.

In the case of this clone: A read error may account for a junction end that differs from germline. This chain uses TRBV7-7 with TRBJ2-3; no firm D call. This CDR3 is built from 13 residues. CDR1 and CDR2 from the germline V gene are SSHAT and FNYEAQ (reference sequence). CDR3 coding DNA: TGTGCTAGCAGCATAAGACCCACAGATACGCAGTATTTT. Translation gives CASSIRPTDTQYF.

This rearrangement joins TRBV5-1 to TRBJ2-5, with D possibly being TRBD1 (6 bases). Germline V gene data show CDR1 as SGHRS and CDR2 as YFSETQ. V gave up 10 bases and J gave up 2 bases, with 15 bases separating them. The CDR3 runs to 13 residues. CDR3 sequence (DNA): TGCGCCGGGGGCCGGGCGGGTCAAGAGACCCAGTACTTC. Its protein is CAGGRAGQETQYF.

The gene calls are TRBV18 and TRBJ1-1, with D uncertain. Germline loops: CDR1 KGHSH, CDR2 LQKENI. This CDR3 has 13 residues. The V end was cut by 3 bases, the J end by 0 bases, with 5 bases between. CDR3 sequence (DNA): TGTGCCAGCTCACCTCCGGTGAACACTGAAGCTTTCTTT. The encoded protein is CASSPPVNTEAFF.

The CDR3 here is CASSWDREYTEAFF. The CDR3, as DNA: TGCGCCAGCAGCTGGGACAGAGAATACACTGAAGCTTTCTTT. The chain couples TRBV5-1 to TRBJ1-1; 7 bases line up with TRBD1. Germline CDR1 SGHRS, CDR2 YFSETQ. Trimming removed 3 bases from V and 3 bases from J; junction bases left unmatched: 5. The CDR3 extends over 14 amino acids.

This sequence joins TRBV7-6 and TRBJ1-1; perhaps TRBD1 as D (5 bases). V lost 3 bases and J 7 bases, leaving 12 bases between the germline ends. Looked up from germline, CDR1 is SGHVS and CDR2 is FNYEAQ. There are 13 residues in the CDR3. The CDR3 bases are TGTGCCAGCAGCTTGGGGGAAGGGAGTGAAGCTTTCTTT. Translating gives CASSLGEGSEAFF.

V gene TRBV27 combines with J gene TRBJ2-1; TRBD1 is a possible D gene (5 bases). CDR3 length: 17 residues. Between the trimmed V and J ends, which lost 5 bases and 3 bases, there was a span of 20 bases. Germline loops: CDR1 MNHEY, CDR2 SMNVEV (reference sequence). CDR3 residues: CASSPQRGHALYNEQFF. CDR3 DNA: TGTGCCAGCAGTCCTCAAAGGGGCCATGCTCTCTACAATGAGCAGTTCTTC.

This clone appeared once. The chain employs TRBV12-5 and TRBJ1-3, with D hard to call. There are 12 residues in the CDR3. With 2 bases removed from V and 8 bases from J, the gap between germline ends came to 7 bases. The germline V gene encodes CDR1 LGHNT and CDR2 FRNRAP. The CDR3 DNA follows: TGTGCTAGTGGTTTGCGCTACGACACCATATATTTT. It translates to CASGLRYDTIYF.

The CDR3 loop reads CASSESRGWGTEAFF. CDR3 DNA: TGTGCCAGCAGTGAATCCAGGGGATGGGGAACTGAAGCTTTCTTT. The V gene is TRBV6-1, the J gene TRBJ1-1, with D maybe TRBD1 (6 bases). This CDR3 comprises 15 residues. The germline V gene encodes CDR1 MNHNS and CDR2 SASEGT. V lost 2 bases and J 5 bases, leaving 15 bases between the germline ends.

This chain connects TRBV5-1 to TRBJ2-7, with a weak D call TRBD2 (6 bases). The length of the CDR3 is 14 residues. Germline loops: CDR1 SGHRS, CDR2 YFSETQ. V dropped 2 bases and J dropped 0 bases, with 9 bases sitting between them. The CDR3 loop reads CASSFGGVSYEQYF. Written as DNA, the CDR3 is TGCGCCAGCAGCTTCGGCGGGGTCTCCTACGAGCAGTACTTC.

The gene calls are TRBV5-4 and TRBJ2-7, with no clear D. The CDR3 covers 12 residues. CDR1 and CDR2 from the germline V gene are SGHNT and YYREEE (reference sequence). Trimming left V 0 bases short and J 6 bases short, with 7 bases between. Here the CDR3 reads CASSLGSGEQYF. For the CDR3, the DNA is TGTGCCAGCAGCTTGGGCTCCGGCGAGCAGTACTTC.

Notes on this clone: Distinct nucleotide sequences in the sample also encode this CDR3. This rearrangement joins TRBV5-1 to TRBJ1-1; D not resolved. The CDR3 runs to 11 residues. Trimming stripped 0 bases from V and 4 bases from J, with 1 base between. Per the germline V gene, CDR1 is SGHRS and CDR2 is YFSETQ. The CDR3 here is CASSLGTEAFF. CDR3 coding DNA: TGCGCCAGCAGCTTGGGCACTGAAGCTTTCTTT.

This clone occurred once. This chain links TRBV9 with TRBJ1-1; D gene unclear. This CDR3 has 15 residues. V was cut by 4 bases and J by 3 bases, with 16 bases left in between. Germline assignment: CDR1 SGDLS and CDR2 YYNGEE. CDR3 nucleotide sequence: TGTGCCAGCAGCTTAAGTGACGGCCCCTACACTGAAGCTTTCTTT. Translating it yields CASSLSDGPYTEAFF.

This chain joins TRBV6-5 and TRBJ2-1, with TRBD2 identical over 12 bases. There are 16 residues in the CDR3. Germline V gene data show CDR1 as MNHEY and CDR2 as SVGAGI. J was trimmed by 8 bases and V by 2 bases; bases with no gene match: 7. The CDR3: CASSYPSGGAGDEQFF. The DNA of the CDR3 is TGTGCCAGCAGTTACCCTAGCGGGGGGGCCGGGGATGAGCAGTTCTTC.

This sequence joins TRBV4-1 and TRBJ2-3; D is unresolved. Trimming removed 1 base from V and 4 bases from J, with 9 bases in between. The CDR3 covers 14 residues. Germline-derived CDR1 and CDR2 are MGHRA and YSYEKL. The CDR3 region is CASSQAFSADTQYF. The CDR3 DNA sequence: TGCGCCAGCAGCCAAGCCTTCAGTGCAGATACGCAGTATTTT.

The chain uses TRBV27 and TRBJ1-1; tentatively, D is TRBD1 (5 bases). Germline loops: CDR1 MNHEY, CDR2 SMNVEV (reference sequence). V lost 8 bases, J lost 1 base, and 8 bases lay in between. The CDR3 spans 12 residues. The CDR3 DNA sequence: TGTGCCAGCTACGGGGGGAACACTGAAGCTTTCTTT. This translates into CASYGGNTEAFF.

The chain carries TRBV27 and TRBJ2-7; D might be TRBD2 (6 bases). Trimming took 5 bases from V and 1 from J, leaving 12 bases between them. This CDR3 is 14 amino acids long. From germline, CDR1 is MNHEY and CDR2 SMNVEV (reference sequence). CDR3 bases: TGTGCCAGCAGTCCGGGACTTCTTTCCTACGAGCAGTACTTC. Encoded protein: CASSPGLLSYEQYF.

CDR3 in DNA: TGTGCCACCAGCAGGCCAGCGGGAGTTGCGGGAGAGCAGTACTTC. Translating it yields CATSRPAGVAGEQYF. The chain recombines TRBV15 with TRBJ2-7; 8 bases match TRBD2. Losses at the gene ends were 3 bases for V and 7 bases for J; bases not matched to a gene: 11. From germline, CDR1 is LNHNV and CDR2 YYDKDF (reference sequence). The CDR3 is 15 residues long.

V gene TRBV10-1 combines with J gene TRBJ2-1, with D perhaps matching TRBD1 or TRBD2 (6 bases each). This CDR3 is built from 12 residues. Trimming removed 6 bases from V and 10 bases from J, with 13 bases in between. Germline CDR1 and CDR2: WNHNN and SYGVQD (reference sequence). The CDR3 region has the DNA TGCGCCAGCAGCCTAGGGGGGACCGAGCAGTTCTTC. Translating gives CASSLGGTEQFF.

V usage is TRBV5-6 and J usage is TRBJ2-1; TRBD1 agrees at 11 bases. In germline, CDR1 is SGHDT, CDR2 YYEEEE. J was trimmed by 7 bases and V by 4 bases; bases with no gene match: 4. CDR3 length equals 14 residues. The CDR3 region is CASSADRGRNEQFF. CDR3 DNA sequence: TGTGCCAGCAGCGCGGACAGGGGGCGGAATGAGCAGTTCTTC.

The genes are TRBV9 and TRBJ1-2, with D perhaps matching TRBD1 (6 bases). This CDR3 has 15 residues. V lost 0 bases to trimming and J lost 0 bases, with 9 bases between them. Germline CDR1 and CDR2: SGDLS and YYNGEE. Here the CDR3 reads CASSVVSGANYGYTF. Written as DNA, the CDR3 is TGTGCCAGCAGCGTAGTCTCAGGGGCTAACTATGGCTACACCTTC.

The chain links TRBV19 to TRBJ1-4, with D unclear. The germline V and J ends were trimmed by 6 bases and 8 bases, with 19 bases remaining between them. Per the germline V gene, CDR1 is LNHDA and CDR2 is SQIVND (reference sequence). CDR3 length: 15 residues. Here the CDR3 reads CASSLTRGSSEKLFF. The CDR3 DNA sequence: TGTGCCAGTAGCTTGACAAGAGGTTCGAGCGAAAAACTGTTTTTT.

The CDR3, as DNA: TGTGCCAGCAGTGTTGGGACGCCACCCCTCCACTTT. Translation gives CASSVGTPPLHF. This sequence joins TRBV6-1 and TRBJ1-6; D might be TRBD1 (5 bases). The germline V gene has CDR1 MNHNS and CDR2 SASEGT. The CDR3 has 12 amino acids. V gave up 4 bases and J gave up 11 bases, with 9 bases separating them.

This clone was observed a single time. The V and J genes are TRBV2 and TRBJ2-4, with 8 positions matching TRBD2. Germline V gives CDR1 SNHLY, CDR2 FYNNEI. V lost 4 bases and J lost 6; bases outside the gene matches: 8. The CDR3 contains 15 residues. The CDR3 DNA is TGTGCCAGCAGTGGAGCAAAGCGGGAGATAAACATTCAGTACTTC. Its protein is CASSGAKREINIQYF. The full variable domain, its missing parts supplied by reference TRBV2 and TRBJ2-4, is EPEVTQTPSHQVTQMGQEVILRCVPISNHLYFYWYRQILGQKVEFLVSFYNNEISEKSEIFDDQFSVERPDGSNFTLKIRSTKLEDSAMYFCASSGAKREINIQYFGAGTRLSVL.

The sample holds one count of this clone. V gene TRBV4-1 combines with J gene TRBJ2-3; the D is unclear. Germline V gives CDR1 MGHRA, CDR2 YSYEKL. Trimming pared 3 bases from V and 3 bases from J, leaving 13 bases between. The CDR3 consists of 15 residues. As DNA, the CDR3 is TGCGCCAGCAGCCAGATTAACGGGCCAACAGATACGCAGTATTTT. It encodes CASSQINGPTDTQYF.

The CDR3, as DNA: TGCGCCAGTACACTGGGGGGGTACAATGAGCAGTTCTTC. Protein: CASTLGGYNEQFF. The chain joins TRBV10-2 to TRBJ2-1; 7 bases are shared with TRBD2. The CDR3 totals 13 residues. CDR1 is WSHSY and CDR2 is SAAADI in the germline V gene. J gave up 4 bases and V 9 bases, and 6 bases lay outside the gene matches.

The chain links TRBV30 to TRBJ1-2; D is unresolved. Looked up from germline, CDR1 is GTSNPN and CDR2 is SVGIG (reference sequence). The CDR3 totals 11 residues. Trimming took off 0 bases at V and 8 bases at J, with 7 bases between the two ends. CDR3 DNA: TGTGCCTGGAGTGTACATGGAGGCTACACCTTC. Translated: CAWSVHGGYTF.

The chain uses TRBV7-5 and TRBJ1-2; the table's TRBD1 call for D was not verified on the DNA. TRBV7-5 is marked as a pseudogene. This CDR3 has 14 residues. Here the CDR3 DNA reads TGTGCCAGAAGCCCAAGGACAGGGGGCTATGGCTACACCTTC. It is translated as CARSPRTGGYGYTF.

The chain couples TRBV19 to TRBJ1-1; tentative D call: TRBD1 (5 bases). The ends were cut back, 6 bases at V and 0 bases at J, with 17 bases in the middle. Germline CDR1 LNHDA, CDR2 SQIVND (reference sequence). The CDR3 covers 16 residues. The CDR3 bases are TGTGCCAGTAGCAAAGCCGCGGGGCGAATGAACACTGAAGCTTTCTTT. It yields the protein CASSKAAGRMNTEAFF. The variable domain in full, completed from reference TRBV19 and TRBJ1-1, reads DGGITQSPKYLFRKEGQNVTLSCEQNLNHDAMYWYRQDPGQGLRLIYYSQIVNDFQKGDIAEGYSVSREKKESFPLTVTSAQKNPTAFYLCASSKAAGRMNTEAFFGQGTRLTVV.

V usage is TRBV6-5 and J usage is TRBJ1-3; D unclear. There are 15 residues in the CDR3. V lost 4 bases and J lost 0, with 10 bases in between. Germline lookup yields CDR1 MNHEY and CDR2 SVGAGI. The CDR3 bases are TGTGCCAGCAGTTTCGACCCCTTCTCTGGAAACACCATATATTTT. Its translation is CASSFDPFSGNTIYF.

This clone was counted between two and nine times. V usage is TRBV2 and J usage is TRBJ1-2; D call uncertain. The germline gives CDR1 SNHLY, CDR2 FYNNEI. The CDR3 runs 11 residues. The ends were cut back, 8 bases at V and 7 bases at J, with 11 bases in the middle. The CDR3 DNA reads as TGTGCCAGCTTAGTGATTCTTGGCTACACCTTC. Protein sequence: CASLVILGYTF.